Only one count was recorded for the clone carrying this T cell receptor beta chain. The sample belongs to a study of blood T cell repertoires in COVID-19. In the authors' workflow: Cell counts per sample came from amplifying reference gene primers. Generated by immunoSEQ multiplex PCR, the TCRdb table keeps only in-frame clones and is missing some. The V and J calls and clone size are taken from that table; D and trimming were inferred from the DNA. This sample yields approximately 300,000 clones, of which roughly 90% are seen a single time; less than 4% belongs to the top ten. From germline, CDR1 is MGHRA and CDR2 YSYEKL. Trimming removed 6 bases from V and 9 bases from J, with 11 bases in between. The CDR3 length is 11 residues. Participants were aged about 18 to 90 years, lived in 20 to 25 US areas, and enrolled virtually. The study assigned cohorts using participant-reported clinical history.

The receptor was derived from a woman aged 30 to 39 who had been exposed to COVID-19. What was sequenced was PBMCs or T cells enriched from blood (not recorded which). The chain has TRBV4-1 and TRBJ1-1, with D possibly being TRBD1 (5 bases). CDR3 region: CASSLQGKAFF. The CDR3 DNA reads TGCGCCAGCAGTCTTCAGGGAAAAGCTTTCTTT.